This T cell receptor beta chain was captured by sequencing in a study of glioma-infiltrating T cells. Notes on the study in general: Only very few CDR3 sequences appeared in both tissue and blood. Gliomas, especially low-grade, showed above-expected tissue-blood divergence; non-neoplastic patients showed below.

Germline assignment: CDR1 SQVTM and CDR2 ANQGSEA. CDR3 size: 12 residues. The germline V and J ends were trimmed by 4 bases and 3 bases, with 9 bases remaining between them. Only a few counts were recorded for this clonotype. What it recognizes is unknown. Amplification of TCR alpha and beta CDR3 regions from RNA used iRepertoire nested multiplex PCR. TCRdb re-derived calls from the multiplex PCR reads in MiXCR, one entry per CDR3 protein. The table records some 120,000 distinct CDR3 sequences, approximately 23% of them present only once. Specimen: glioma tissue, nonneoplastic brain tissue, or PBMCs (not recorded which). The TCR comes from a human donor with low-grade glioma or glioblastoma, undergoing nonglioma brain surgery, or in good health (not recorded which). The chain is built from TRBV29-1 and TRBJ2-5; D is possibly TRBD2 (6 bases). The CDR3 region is CSVASSEETQYF. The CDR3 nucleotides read TGCAGCGTTGCCTCTAGCGAAGAGACCCAGTACTTC.